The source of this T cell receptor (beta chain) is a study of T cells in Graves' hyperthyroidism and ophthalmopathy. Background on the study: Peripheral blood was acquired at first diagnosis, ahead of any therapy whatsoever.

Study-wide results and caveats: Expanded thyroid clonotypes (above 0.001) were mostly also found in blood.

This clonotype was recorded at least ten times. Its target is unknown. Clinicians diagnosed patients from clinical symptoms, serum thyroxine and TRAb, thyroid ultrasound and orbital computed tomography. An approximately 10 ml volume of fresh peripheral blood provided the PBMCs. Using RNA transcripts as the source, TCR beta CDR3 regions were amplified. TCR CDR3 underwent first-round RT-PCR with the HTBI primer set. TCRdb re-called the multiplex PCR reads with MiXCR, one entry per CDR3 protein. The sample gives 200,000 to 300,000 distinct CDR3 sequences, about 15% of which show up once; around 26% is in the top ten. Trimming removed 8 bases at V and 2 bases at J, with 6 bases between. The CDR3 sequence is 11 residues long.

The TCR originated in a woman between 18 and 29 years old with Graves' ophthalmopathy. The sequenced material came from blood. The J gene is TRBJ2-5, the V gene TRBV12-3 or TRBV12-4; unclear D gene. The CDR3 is CASGYQETQYF. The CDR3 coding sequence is TGTGCCAGCGGATATCAAGAGACCCAGTACTTC.